These 5 T cell receptor beta chains were all obtained from the same sample, sequenced in a study of T cell clonality in common variable immunodeficiency. Overall study results and limits: Fewer deletions and N-nucleotide insertions were reportedly seen in common variable immunodeficiency TCR beta sequences.

The assay was immunoSEQ multiplex PCR, and TCRdb's table has in-frame clones only and misses some. The sample counts about 30,000 clones, none seen once; the ten largest own about 5%. Their specific antigens are unknown. The sequenced sample consisted of peripheral blood mononuclear cells. The receptors were gathered from a human donor with common variable immunodeficiency.

There are a few counts of this clone. The read falls 3 residues short of the CDR3 end, and the missing part is taken from the germline J gene. This rearrangement joins TRBV2 to TRBJ2-1, with 7 positions matching TRBD2. The CDR3 extends over 13 amino acids. Germline V gene lookup returns CDR1 SNHLY and CDR2 FYNNEI. V was clipped by 9 bases and J by 0 bases; unmatched bases: 2. CDR3 sequence: CARGLTSYNEQFF. CDR3 bases read: TGTGCCAGGGGACTAACCTCCTACAATGAG.

This clone was observed many times. The DNA ends 3 residues before the CDR3 does, and the rest of the CDR3 is filled in from the germline J gene. The J gene is TRBJ2-5, the V gene TRBV5-4, with TRBD1 identical over 10 bases. CDR1 is SGHNT and CDR2 is YYREEE in the germline V gene (reference sequence). The CDR3 runs to 15 residues. V shed 4 bases, J shed 3 bases, and the junction held 6 bases outside the gene matches. The chain's CDR3 is CASSPDRGLEETQYF. CDR3 DNA (partial): TGTGCCAGCAGCCCCGACAGGGGGCTTGAAGAGACC.

Remarks on this clone: The CDR3 end lies 3 residues beyond the end of the read and is filled in from the germline J gene. The chain has TRBV7-8 and TRBJ2-5; weak D call: TRBD1 (5 bases). V lost 1 base, J lost 7 bases, and 7 bases lay in between. This CDR3 has 12 amino acids. Germline CDR1 reads SGHVS; CDR2 reads FQNEAQ. The covered CDR3 bases are TGTGCCAGCAGCTTAGGGGGCGGGACC. As protein: CASSLGGGT. In full, the CDR3 is CASSLGGGTQYF.

As to this clone: The CDR3 is cut off 3 residues early in the read; its end comes from the germline J gene. The rearrangement uses TRBV19 and TRBJ1-1; 10 positions agree with TRBD1. Germline V gene data show CDR1 as LNHDA and CDR2 as SQIVND (reference sequence). V lost 7 bases and J lost 4; bases outside the gene matches: 9. This CDR3 spans 15 amino acids. The part of the CDR3 DNA that was read is TGTGCCAGTAACCCTCCGGGACAGGGGCGCACTGAA. Its translation: CASNPPGQGRTE. The entire CDR3 reads CASNPPGQGRTEAFF.

This clone was detected ten times or more. With the read ending 3 residues before the CDR3 end, the germline J gene is used to fill in that end. The chain couples TRBV11-2 to TRBJ2-4, with D possibly being TRBD1 (5 bases). Germline V gene lookup returns CDR1 SGHAT and CDR2 FQNNGV. CDR3 length: 14 residues. The V and J ends lost 1 base and 8 bases respectively, with 12 bases between them. The CDR3 is CASSLVPGLDIQYF. The sequenced part of the CDR3 DNA is TGTGCCAGCAGCTTAGTACCAGGGCTGGACATT.